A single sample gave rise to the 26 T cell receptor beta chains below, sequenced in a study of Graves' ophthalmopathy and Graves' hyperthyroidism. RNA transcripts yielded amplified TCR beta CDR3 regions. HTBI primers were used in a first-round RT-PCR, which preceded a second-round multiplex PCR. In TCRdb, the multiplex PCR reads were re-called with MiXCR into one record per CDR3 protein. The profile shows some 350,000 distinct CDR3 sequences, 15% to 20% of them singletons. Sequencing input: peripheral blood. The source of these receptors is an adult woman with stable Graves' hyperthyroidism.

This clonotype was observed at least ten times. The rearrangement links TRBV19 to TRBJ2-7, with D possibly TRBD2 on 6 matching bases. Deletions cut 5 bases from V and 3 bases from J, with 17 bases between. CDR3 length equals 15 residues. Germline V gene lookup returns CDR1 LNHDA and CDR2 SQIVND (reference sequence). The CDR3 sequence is CASSSYAGLFYEQYF. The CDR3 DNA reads TGTGCCAGTAGTTCCTACGCGGGGCTCTTCTACGAGCAGTACTTC.

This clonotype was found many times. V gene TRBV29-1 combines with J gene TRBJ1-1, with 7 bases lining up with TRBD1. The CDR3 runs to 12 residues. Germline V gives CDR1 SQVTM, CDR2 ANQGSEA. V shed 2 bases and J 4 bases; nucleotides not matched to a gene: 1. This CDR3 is CSVEQGVTEAFF. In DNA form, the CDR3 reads TGCAGCGTTGAACAGGGGGTCACTGAAGCTTTCTTT.

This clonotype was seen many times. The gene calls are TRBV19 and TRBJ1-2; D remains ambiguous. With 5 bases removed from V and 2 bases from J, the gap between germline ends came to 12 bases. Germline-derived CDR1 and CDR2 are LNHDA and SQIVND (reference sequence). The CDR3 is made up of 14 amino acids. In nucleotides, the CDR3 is TGTGCCAGTAGTCGCACCACCGGGAACTATGGCTACACCTTC. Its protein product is CASSRTTGNYGYTF. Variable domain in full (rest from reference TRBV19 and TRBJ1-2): DGGITQSPKYLFRKEGQNVTLSCEQNLNHDAMYWYRQDPGQGLRLIYYSQIVNDFQKGDIAEGYSVSREKKESFPLTVTSAQKNPTAFYLCASSRTTGNYGYTFGSGTRLTVV.

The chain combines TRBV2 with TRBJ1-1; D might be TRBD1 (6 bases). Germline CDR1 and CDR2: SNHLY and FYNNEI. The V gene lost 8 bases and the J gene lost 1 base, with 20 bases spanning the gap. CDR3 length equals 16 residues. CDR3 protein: CASSPWDTEKNTEAFF. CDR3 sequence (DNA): TGTGCCAGCTCCCCGTGGGACACAGAGAAGAACACTGAAGCTTTCTTT.

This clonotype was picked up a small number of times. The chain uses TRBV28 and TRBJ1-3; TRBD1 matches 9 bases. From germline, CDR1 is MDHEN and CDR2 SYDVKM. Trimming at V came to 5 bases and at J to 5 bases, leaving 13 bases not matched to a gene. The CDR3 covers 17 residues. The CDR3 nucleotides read TGTGCCAGCAGTCCCTCCCTGGGACAGGGAAGAAGAAACACCATATATTTT. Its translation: CASSPSLGQGRRNTIYF. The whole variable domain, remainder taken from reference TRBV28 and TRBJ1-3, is DVKVTQSSRYLVKRTGEKVFLECVQDMDHENMFWYRQDPGLGLRLIYFSYDVKMKEKGDIPEGYSVSREKKERFSLILESASTNQTSMYLCASSPSLGQGRRNTIYFGEGSWLTVV.

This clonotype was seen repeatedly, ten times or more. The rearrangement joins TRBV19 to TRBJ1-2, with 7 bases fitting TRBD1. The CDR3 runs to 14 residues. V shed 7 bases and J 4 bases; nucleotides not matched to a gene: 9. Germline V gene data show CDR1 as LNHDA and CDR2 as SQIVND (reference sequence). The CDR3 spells CASNRDSQGYGYTF. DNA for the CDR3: TGTGCCAGTAACCGGGACAGCCAAGGCTATGGCTACACCTTC.

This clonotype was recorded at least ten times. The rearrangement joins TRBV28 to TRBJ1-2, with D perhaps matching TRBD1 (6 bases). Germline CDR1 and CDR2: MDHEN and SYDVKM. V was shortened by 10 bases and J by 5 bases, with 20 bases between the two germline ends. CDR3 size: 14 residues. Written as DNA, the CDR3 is TGTGCCACCGCGGGGGCCGGAGTTGGGTATGGCTACACCTTC. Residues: CATAGAGVGYGYTF.

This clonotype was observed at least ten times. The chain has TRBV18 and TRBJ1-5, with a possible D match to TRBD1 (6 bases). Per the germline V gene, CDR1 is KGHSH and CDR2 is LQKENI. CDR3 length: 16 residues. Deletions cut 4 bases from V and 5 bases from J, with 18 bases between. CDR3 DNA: TGTGCCAGCTCACAACACCCGACAGGAGCCCATCAGCCCCAGCATTTT. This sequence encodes CASSQHPTGAHQPQHF.

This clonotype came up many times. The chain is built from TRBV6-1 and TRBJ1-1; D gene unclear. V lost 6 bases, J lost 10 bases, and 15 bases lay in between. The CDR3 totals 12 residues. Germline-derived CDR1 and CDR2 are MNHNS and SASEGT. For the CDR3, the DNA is TGTGCCAGCAGCCCCCAACGGGAAGGAGCTTTCTTT. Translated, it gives CASSPQREGAFF.

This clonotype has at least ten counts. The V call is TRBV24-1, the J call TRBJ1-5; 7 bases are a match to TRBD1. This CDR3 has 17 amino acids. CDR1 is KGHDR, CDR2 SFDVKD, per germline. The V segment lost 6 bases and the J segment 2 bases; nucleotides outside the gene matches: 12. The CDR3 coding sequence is TGTGCCACCAGTCCGGGGGAGGGGGCCGCGGGCAATCAGCCCCAGCATTTT. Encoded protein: CATSPGEGAAGNQPQHF.

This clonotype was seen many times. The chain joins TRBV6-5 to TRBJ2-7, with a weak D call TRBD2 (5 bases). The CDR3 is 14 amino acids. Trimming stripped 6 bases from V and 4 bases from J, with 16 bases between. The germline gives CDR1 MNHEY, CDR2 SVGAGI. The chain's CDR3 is CASRQTRTFYEQYF. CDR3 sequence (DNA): TGTGCCAGCAGGCAGACCCGGACTTTTTACGAGCAGTACTTC.

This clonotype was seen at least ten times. The chain's CDR3 is CASSSPGTGGTVTGELFF. The CDR3 coding sequence is TGTGCCAGTAGTAGTCCCGGGACAGGGGGCACAGTCACCGGGGAGCTGTTTTTT. The V call is TRBV19, the J call TRBJ2-2; the match to TRBD1 covers 12 bases. This CDR3 comprises 18 residues. Trimming removed 4 bases from V and 4 bases from J; junction bases left unmatched: 10. Per the germline V gene, CDR1 is LNHDA and CDR2 is SQIVND (reference sequence). Full variable domain (rest looked up from reference TRBV19 and TRBJ2-2): DGGITQSPKYLFRKEGQNVTLSCEQNLNHDAMYWYRQDPGQGLRLIYYSQIVNDFQKGDIAEGYSVSREKKESFPLTVTSAQKNPTAFYLCASSSPGTGGTVTGELFFGEGSRLTVL.

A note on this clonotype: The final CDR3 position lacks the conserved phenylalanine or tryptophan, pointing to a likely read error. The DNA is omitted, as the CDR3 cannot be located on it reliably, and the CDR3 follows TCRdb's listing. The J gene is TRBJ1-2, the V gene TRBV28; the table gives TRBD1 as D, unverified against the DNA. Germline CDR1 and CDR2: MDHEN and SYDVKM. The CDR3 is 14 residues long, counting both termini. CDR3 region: CASSPLDSDYGYRL.

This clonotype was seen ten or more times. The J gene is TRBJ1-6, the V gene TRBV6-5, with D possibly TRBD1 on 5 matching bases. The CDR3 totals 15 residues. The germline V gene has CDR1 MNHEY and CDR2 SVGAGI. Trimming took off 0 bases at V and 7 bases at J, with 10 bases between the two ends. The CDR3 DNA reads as TGTGCCAGCAGTTACTCTGGGACTTTAAATTCACCCCTCCACTTT. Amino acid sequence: CASSYSGTLNSPLHF.

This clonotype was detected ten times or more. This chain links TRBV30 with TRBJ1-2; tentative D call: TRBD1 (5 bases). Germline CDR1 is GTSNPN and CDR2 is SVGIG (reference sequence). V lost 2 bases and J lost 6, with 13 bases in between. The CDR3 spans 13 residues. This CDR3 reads CAWSWGVEDGYTF. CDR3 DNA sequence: TGTGCCTGGAGTTGGGGGGTCGAGGATGGCTACACCTTC.

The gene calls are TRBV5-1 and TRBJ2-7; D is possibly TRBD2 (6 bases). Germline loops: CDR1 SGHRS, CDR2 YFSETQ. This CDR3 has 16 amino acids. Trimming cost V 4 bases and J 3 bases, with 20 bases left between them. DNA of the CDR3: TGCGCCAGCAGCCCCGGTGGGGGAGGAATTCTCTACGAGCAGTACTTC. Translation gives CASSPGGGGILYEQYF.

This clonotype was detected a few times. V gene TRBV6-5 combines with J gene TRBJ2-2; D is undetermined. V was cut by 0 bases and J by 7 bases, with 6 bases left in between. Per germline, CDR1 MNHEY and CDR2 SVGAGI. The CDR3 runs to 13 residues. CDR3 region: CASSYSGDGELFF. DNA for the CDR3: TGTGCCAGCAGTTACTCAGGTGACGGGGAGCTGTTTTTT.

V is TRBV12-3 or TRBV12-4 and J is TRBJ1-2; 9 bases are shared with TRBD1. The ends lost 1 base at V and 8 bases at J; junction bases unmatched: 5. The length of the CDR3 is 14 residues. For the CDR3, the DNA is TGTGCCAGCAGTTTAGTTAGGACAGGGGACGGCTACACCTTC. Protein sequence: CASSLVRTGDGYTF.

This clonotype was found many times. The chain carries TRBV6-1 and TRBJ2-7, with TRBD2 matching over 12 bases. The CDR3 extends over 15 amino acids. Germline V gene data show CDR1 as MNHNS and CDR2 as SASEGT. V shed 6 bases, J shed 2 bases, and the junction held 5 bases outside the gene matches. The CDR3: CASSPLAGGPYEQYF. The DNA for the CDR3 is TGTGCCAGCAGCCCTCTAGCGGGAGGGCCCTACGAGCAGTACTTC.

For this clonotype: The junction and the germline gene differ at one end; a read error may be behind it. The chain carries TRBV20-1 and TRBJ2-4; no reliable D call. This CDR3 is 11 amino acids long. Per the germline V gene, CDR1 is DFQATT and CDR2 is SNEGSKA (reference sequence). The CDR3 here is CSASTPDIKYF. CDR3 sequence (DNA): TGCAGTGCTAGCACCCCAGACATTAAGTACTTC.

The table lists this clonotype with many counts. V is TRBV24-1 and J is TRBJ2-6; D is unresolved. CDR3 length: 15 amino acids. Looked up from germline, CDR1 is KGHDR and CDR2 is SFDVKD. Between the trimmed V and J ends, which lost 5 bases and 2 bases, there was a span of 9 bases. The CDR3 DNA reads TGTGCCACCAGTGGTTCGTGGGCTGGGGCCAACGTCCTGACTTTC. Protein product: CATSGSWAGANVLTF.

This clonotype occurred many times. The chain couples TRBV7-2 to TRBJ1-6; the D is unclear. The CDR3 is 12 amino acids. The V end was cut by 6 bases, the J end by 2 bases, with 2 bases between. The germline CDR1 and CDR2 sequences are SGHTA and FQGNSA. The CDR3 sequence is CASSPYNSPLHF. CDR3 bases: TGTGCCAGCAGTCCCTATAATTCACCCCTCCACTTT. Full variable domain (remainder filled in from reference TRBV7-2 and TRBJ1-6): GAGVSQSPSNKVTEKGKDVELRCDPISGHTALYWYRQSLGQGLEFLIYFQGNSAPDKSGLPSDRFSAERTGGSVSTLTIQRTQQEDSAVYLCASSPYNSPLHFGNGTRLTVT.

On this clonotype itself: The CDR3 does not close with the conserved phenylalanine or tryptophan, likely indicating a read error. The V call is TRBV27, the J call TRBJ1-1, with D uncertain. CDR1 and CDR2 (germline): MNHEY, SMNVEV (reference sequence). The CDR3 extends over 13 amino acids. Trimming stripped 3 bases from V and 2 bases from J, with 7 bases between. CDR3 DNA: TGTGCCAGCAGTTTGGGCCCCAACACTGAAGCTTTCCTT. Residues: CASSLGPNTEAFL.

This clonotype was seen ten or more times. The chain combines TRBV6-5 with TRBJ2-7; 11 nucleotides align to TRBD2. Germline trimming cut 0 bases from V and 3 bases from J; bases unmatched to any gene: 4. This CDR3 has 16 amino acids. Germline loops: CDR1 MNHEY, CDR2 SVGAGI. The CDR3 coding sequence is TGTGCCAGCAGTTACTCTGGGACTAGCGGATTCTACGAGCAGTACTTC. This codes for CASSYSGTSGFYEQYF.

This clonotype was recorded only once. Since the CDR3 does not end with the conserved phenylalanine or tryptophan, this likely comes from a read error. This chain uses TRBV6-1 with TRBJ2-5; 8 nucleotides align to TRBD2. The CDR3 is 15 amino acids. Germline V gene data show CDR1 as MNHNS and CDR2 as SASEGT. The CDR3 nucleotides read TGTGCCAGCAGTACGGGACTAGGGATCCAAGAGCCCCAGTACTAC. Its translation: CASSTGLGIQEPQYY.

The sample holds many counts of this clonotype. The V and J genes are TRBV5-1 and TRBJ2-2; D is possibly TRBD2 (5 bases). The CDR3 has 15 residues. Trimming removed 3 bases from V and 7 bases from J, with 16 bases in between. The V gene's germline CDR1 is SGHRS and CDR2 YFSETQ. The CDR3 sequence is CASSSYYAEGGELFF. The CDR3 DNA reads TGCGCCAGCAGCTCCTACTACGCCGAGGGCGGGGAGCTGTTTTTT.